Listed here are 8 T cell receptor beta chains from one sample, sequenced in a study of T-cell memory formation after mild COVID-19. TCRdb re-called the 5' RACE reads through MiXCR, storing one row per CDR3 protein. The profile covers around 200,000 distinct CDR3 sequences, with around 25% appearing a single time and about an eighth taken by the ten largest. The specimen was PBMCs or a T cell subset sorted from them (not recorded which). The source is an adult woman who had mild COVID-19 (a few samples of this study predate the infection). Cell type and time point are not known.

The gene calls are TRBV7-9 and TRBJ2-2, with D hard to call. Germline values: CDR1 SEHNR, CDR2 FQNEAQ (reference sequence). This CDR3 has 14 amino acids. Trimming took 0 bases from V and 8 from J, leaving 10 bases between them. CDR3 loop: CASSLAGPRGELFF. Written as DNA, the CDR3 is TGTGCCAGCAGCTTAGCGGGCCCGAGAGGGGAGCTGTTTTTT.

The J gene is TRBJ2-7, the V gene TRBV9; 12 bases agree with TRBD2. The length of the CDR3 is 15 residues. Per the germline V gene, CDR1 is SGDLS and CDR2 is YYNGEE. The J segment lost 3 bases and the V segment lost 4 bases, leaving 5 bases of the junction unmatched. DNA for the CDR3: TGTGCCAGCAGCCCTCCTAGCGGGAGGGACTACGAGCAGTACTTC. Its protein product is CASSPPSGRDYEQYF.

This clonotype has only a few counts. V and J are TRBV29-1 and TRBJ1-2; 8 positions match TRBD1. Germline CDR1 is SQVTM and CDR2 is ANQGSEA. Trimming took 7 bases from V and 3 from J; bases not matched to a gene: 7. The CDR3 loop spans 13 amino acids. The chain's CDR3 is CSGLTGEDYGYTF. The CDR3 DNA follows: TGCAGCGGATTGACAGGGGAAGACTATGGCTACACCTTC.

Only a few counts were recorded for this clonotype. This rearrangement joins TRBV18 to TRBJ2-7; D is uncertain. The CDR3 spans 13 residues. Germline lookup yields CDR1 KGHSH and CDR2 LQKENI. The V gene lost 3 bases and the J gene lost 0 bases, with 6 bases spanning the gap. The CDR3 protein is CASSPTLSYEQYF. The CDR3 DNA reads as TGTGCCAGCTCACCCACACTCTCCTACGAGCAGTACTTC.

This sequence joins TRBV7-3 and TRBJ1-1; a possible D gene is TRBD1 (5 bases). Germline CDR1 SGHTA, CDR2 FQGTGA. CDR3 length equals 14 residues. The V end lost 4 bases, the J end lost 3 bases, and 12 bases lay between the germline ends. The CDR3 region is CASSSGIRDTEAFF. For the CDR3, the DNA is TGTGCCAGCAGCTCAGGGATCAGGGACACTGAAGCTTTCTTT.

The chain couples TRBV24-1 to TRBJ2-1; tentative D call: TRBD1 (6 bases). Germline CDR1 reads KGHDR; CDR2 reads SFDVKD. CDR3 length: 16 amino acids. With 0 bases removed from V and 2 bases from J, the gap between germline ends came to 10 bases. CDR3 nucleotides: TGTGCCACCAGTGATTTGACAGGGAACCCCTACAATGAGCAGTTCTTC. Its translation is CATSDLTGNPYNEQFF.

The V gene is TRBV4-1, the J gene TRBJ2-7; perhaps TRBD1 as D (6 bases). Germline V gene data show CDR1 as MGHRA and CDR2 as YSYEKL. The V end lost 1 base, the J end lost 3 bases, and 13 bases lay between the germline ends. This CDR3 has 15 residues. CDR3 in DNA: TGCGCCAGCAGCCAAGGCCGGGACATGGTCTACGAGCAGTACTTC. Protein product: CASSQGRDMVYEQYF.

The CDR3: CASSNPGLATYNEQFF. In DNA, the CDR3 is TGTGCCAGCAGCAACCCCGGACTAGCGACCTACAATGAGCAGTTCTTC. The V call is TRBV7-9, the J call TRBJ2-1; 9 nucleotides line up with TRBD2. The ends lost 5 bases at V and 2 bases at J; junction bases unmatched: 7. CDR3 length equals 16 residues. From germline, CDR1 is SEHNR and CDR2 FQNEAQ (reference sequence). Complete variable domain (other parts from reference TRBV7-9 and TRBJ2-1): DTGVSQNPRHKITKRGQNVTFRCDPISEHNRLYWYRQTLGQGPEFLTYFQNEAQLEKSRLLSDRFSAERPKGSFSTLEIQRTEQGDSAMYLCASSNPGLATYNEQFFGPGTRLTVL.